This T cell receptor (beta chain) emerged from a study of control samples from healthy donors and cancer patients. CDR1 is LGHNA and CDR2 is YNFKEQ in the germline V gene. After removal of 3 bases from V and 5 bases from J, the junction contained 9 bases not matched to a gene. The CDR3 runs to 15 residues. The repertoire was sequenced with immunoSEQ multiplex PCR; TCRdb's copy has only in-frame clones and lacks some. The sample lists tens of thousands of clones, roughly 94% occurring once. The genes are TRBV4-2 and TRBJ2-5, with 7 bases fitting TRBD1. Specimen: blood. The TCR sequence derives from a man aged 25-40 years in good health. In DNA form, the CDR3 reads TGTGCCAGCAGCCATAATCGACAGGGTCGGGAGACCCAGTACTTC. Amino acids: CASSHNRQGRETQYF.